Below, 24 T cell receptor beta chains from the same sample are listed, as sequenced in a study of T cells after yellow fever vaccination (dated by TCRdb to about 2019). Receptor libraries were prepared by 5' RACE. These reads were obtained on an Illumina NovaSeq 6000. TCRdb reprocessed the public reads (quality trimming at Q25 with fastp, clone calling with MiXCR) and kept in-frame beta chains. Rows matching on CDR3 protein sequence are summarized as one entry with the most common DNA and genes. This sample has roughly 190,000 distinct CDR3 sequences in its table, and approximately 9.9% of those were observed once. Roughly a third of the sample is in the top ten clones. Per the publication, the treatment or condition label means: live attenuated yellow fever vaccine strain. The input for sequencing was CD8+ T cells sorted from PBMCs, taken 15 days after the yellow fever booster vaccination. Every receptor here comes from a man aged 18 to 29 who received the YFV17D yellow fever vaccine.

This clonotype came up many times. The genes are TRBV6-2 or TRBV6-3 and TRBJ2-5, with D hard to call. Germline assignment: CDR1 MNHEY and CDR2 SVGEGT. The ends were cut back, 2 bases at V and 2 bases at J, with 6 bases in the middle. CDR3 length: 13 amino acids. Written as DNA, the CDR3 is TGTGCCAGCAGTTACGAGATTCAAGAGACCCAGTACTTC. Protein product: CASSYEIQETQYF.

The sample holds a few counts of this clonotype. The chain links TRBV7-2 to TRBJ2-3; 8 bases match TRBD2. There are 20 residues in the CDR3. V lost 2 bases and J lost 3; bases outside the gene matches: 19. CDR1 is SGHTA, CDR2 FQGNSA, per germline. The DNA of the CDR3 is TGTGCCAGCAGCTTAAGAAGTCTGGACCTTCGGGGGGGCGGGACAGATACGCAGTATTTT. Its translation is CASSLRSLDLRGGGTDTQYF.

This chain connects TRBV27 to TRBJ1-4; the D is unclear. V was cut by 0 bases and J by 7 bases, with 12 bases left in between. Germline CDR1 and CDR2: MNHEY and SMNVEV (reference sequence). This CDR3 has 15 amino acids. This chain's CDR3 is CASSLSQIVGEKLFF. The CDR3 region has the DNA TGTGCCAGCAGTTTATCGCAAATAGTGGGTGAAAAACTGTTTTTT.

This clonotype was observed a handful of times. The V and J genes are TRBV30 and TRBJ1-1, with D perhaps matching TRBD1 (5 bases). The CDR3 has 13 amino acids. Per the germline V gene, CDR1 is GTSNPN and CDR2 is SVGIG (reference sequence). V dropped 2 bases and J dropped 4 bases, with 11 bases sitting between them. Written as DNA, the CDR3 is TGTGCCTGGAGTTCACAGGACTTCACTGAAGCTTTCTTT. Amino acid sequence: CAWSSQDFTEAFF.

The rearrangement links TRBV7-2 to TRBJ2-1; no definite D call. Germline V lookup: CDR1 SGHTA, CDR2 FQGNSA. This CDR3 comprises 11 residues. V was trimmed by 8 bases and J by 14 bases, leaving 16 bases between them. CDR3 in amino acids: CASGVLRLEFF. For the CDR3, the DNA is TGTGCCAGCGGGGTTCTGCGGTTGGAGTTCTTC.

Many counts were recorded for this clonotype. The V and J genes are TRBV7-2 and TRBJ2-7; no clear D gene. The V and J ends lost 3 bases and 6 bases respectively, with 12 bases between them. This CDR3 is 13 amino acids long. Germline V gene data show CDR1 as SGHTA and CDR2 as FQGNSA. The CDR3 nucleotides read TGTGCCAGCAGCTTGGGCGTGACGAGCGAGCAGTACTTC. Amino acids: CASSLGVTSEQYF.

The table lists this clonotype with a few counts. The chain recombines TRBV7-9 with TRBJ1-4; D is possibly TRBD1 (6 bases). Trimming cost V 1 base and J 3 bases, with 9 bases left between them. The CDR3 is made up of 15 amino acids. In germline, CDR1 is SEHNR, CDR2 FQNEAQ (reference sequence). Here the CDR3 DNA reads TGTGCCAGCAGCTTAGGGACAGCCTCTAATGAAAAACTGTTTTTT. Translating gives CASSLGTASNEKLFF.

This clonotype was observed a few times. The gene calls are TRBV2 and TRBJ1-2, with D maybe TRBD1 (5 bases). Germline V gene lookup returns CDR1 SNHLY and CDR2 FYNNEI. V was shortened by 10 bases and J by 8 bases, with 20 bases between the two germline ends. There are 13 residues in the CDR3. The CDR3 DNA sequence: TGTGCCACCTCCTGGGGGGGATTAAGAGGCTACACCTTC. It codes for CATSWGGLRGYTF.

The CDR3 coding sequence is TGTGCCAGCAGCTTAGATGCAGGGGAAGAGACCCAGTACTTC. This gives the protein CASSLDAGEETQYF. J is TRBJ2-5 and V is TRBV7-2; perhaps TRBD1 as D (6 bases). This CDR3 has 14 residues. Germline CDR1 reads SGHTA; CDR2 reads FQGNSA. Trimming took 1 base from V and 3 from J, leaving 9 bases between them.

J is TRBJ1-2 and V is TRBV7-9; D may be TRBD1 (6 bases). This CDR3 spans 14 amino acids. The V gene's germline CDR1 is SEHNR and CDR2 FQNEAQ (reference sequence). The V and J ends lost 2 bases and 8 bases respectively, with 15 bases between them. CDR3 bases: TGTGCCAGCAGCTTATACGTTTCAGGGGACGGCTACACCTTC. Translation: CASSLYVSGDGYTF.

The table lists this clonotype with many counts. The chain joins TRBV19 to TRBJ2-1, with D perhaps TRBD1 or TRBD2 (6 bases each). This CDR3 comprises 15 residues. V gave up 4 bases and J gave up 3 bases, with 13 bases separating them. From germline, CDR1 is LNHDA and CDR2 SQIVND (reference sequence). CDR3: CASSRGGGDYNEQFF. The CDR3 bases are TGTGCCAGTAGTAGAGGAGGGGGAGACTACAATGAGCAGTTCTTC.

This clonotype turned up a few times. Here the CDR3 DNA reads TGTGCCAGCAGCTTAGGTGGCCAGGGTGGATCAGCTTTCTTT. Its protein product is CASSLGGQGGSAFF. The chain employs TRBV7-9 and TRBJ1-1; D may be TRBD1 (5 bases). The CDR3 is made up of 14 amino acids. From germline, CDR1 is SEHNR and CDR2 FQNEAQ (reference sequence). Trimming left V 1 base short and J 10 bases short, with 16 bases between.

The genes are TRBV7-9 and TRBJ2-7; no reliable D call. The germline V and J ends were trimmed by 2 bases and 2 bases, with 7 bases remaining between them. There are 13 residues in the CDR3. Germline V CDR1 and CDR2: SEHNR, FQNEAQ (reference sequence). In nucleotides, the CDR3 is TGTGCCAGCAGCTTACTGGCCCCCTACGAGCAGTACTTC. Residues: CASSLLAPYEQYF. The complete variable domain, with remaining parts taken from reference TRBV7-9 and TRBJ2-7, reads DTGVSQNPRHKITKRGQNVTFRCDPISEHNRLYWYRQTLGQGPEFLTYFQNEAQLEKSRLLSDRFSAERPKGSFSTLEIQRTEQGDSAMYLCASSLLAPYEQYFGPGTRLTVT.

This rearrangement joins TRBV10-1 to TRBJ1-1; weak D call: TRBD1 (5 bases). Per germline, CDR1 WNHNN and CDR2 SYGVQD (reference sequence). The CDR3 runs 12 residues. Trimming left V 0 bases short and J 10 bases short, with 9 bases between. CDR3 sequence reads: CASSESGVRAFF. In nucleotides, the CDR3 is TGCGCCAGCAGTGAGTCGGGGGTTCGAGCTTTCTTT.

The chain uses TRBV11-2 and TRBJ1-2, with 7 bases identical to TRBD1. Germline lookup yields CDR1 SGHAT and CDR2 FQNNGV. The length of the CDR3 is 15 residues. V lost 3 bases and J lost 5; bases outside the gene matches: 9. CDR3: CASSLTGQWLYGYTF. The CDR3 bases are TGTGCCAGCAGCTTGACGGGACAGTGGTTATATGGCTACACCTTC. The full variable domain, completed using reference TRBV11-2 and TRBJ1-2, is EAGVAQSPRYKIIEKRQSVAFWCNPISGHATLYWYQQILGQGPKLLIQFQNNGVVDDSQLPKDRFSAERLKGVDSTLKIQPAKLEDSAVYLCASSLTGQWLYGYTFGSGTRLTVV.

This chain uses TRBV9 with TRBJ1-6; D is unresolved. V was shortened by 3 bases and J by 10 bases, with 8 bases between the two germline ends. The CDR3 extends over 12 amino acids. The germline V gene has CDR1 SGDLS and CDR2 YYNGEE. In DNA form, the CDR3 reads TGTGCCAGCAGCGGAAACACATCACCCCTCCACTTT. As protein: CASSGNTSPLHF.

J is TRBJ1-2 and V is TRBV13, with a possible D match to TRBD1 (5 bases). CDR1 PRHDT and CDR2 FYEKMQ come from the germline V gene (reference sequence). This CDR3 region has 16 residues. Between the trimmed V and J ends, which lost 1 base and 7 bases, there was a span of 19 bases. CDR3 nucleotides: TGTGCCAGCAGCTTAGTCAGCCGGGTCGGGGCTTCTGGCTACACCTTC. As protein: CASSLVSRVGASGYTF.

The rearrangement links TRBV5-1 to TRBJ2-7, with TRBD1 as a possible D gene (6 bases). The CDR3 runs to 14 residues. Trimming took off 2 bases at V and 3 bases at J, with 12 bases between the two ends. Germline values: CDR1 SGHRS, CDR2 YFSETQ. CDR3 nucleotide sequence: TGCGCCAGCAGCTTCAGGGGACAAGACTACGAGCAGTACTTC. Its translation is CASSFRGQDYEQYF.

This clonotype was recorded a few times. CDR3 sequence (DNA): TGTGCCAGCAGCCCCCTGCTAGCGGGGGGGCAGGAGACCCAGTACTTC. As protein: CASSPLLAGGQETQYF. The V and J genes are TRBV12-3 or TRBV12-4 and TRBJ2-5, with TRBD2 identical over 12 bases. The CDR3 consists of 16 residues. Trimming removed 6 bases from V and 5 bases from J; junction bases left unmatched: 10.

This sequence joins TRBV4-1 and TRBJ2-2, with TRBD1 matching 7 bases. The V gene's germline CDR1 is MGHRA and CDR2 YSYEKL. CDR3 length equals 15 residues. V gave up 3 bases and J gave up 4 bases; unmatched junction bases: 5. The CDR3 DNA reads TGCGCCAGCAGCCATCGACAGGGATCCACCGGGGAGCTGTTTTTT. Translation gives CASSHRQGSTGELFF.

The chain carries TRBV4-3 and TRBJ2-1, with 8 bases identical to TRBD2. The CDR3 runs to 15 residues. The junction had 6 bases not matched to a gene; V was cut back by 0 bases and J by 8 bases. The germline V gene encodes CDR1 LGHNA and CDR2 YSLEER. The CDR3 protein is CASSQETGLGDEQFF. CDR3 bases: TGCGCCAGCAGCCAAGAGACGGGACTAGGGGATGAGCAGTTCTTC.

The genes are TRBV5-1 and TRBJ2-7, with 9 nucleotides matching TRBD1. This CDR3 contains 17 residues. Looked up from germline, CDR1 is SGHRS and CDR2 is YFSETQ. J was trimmed by 0 bases and V by 4 bases; bases with no gene match: 11. The CDR3 nucleotides are TGCGCCAGCAGCCCAAATAGGGACAGGGTCGGCTCCTACGAGCAGTACTTC. Protein: CASSPNRDRVGSYEQYF.

The chain uses TRBV6-6 and TRBJ1-2; D gene unclear. The ends were cut back, 0 bases at V and 6 bases at J, with 11 bases in the middle. The CDR3 sequence is 14 residues long. From germline, CDR1 is MNHNY and CDR2 SVGAGI (reference sequence). The CDR3 bases are TGTGCCAGCAGTTACTCGATGGGGTGGGATGGCTACACCTTC. Protein sequence: CASSYSMGWDGYTF.

This clonotype was picked up a small number of times. This chain connects TRBV7-8 to TRBJ2-2; D call uncertain. V gave up 3 bases and J gave up 4 bases, with 9 bases separating them. The CDR3 runs 14 residues. CDR1 is SGHVS, CDR2 FQNEAQ, per germline. Written as DNA, the CDR3 is TGTGCCAGCAGCTTCCTTCGGGTCACCGGGGAGCTGTTTTTT. This gives the protein CASSFLRVTGELFF.